This TCR beta chain was sequenced in a study of preoperative IRX-2 immunotherapy in early breast cancer. This clone came up once. TCRdb keeps only in-frame clones here, not all; method: immunoSEQ multiplex PCR. The table shows roughly 13,000 clones, with approximately 91% occurring only once. Described treatment: preoperative locoregional IRX-2 cytokine immunotherapy. Preoperative locoregional IRX-2 cytokine immunotherapy was tested in the phase Ib source study. In germline, CDR1 is SGHDN, CDR2 FVKESK. Trimming cost V 1 base and J 10 bases, with 14 bases left between them. This CDR3 is built from 15 residues.

The clonotype originates from a human donor with breast cancer. Sampling was conducted from a patient treated with IRX-2 immunotherapy. V usage is TRBV14 and J usage is TRBJ1-6; tentatively, D is TRBD1 (6 bases). The CDR3 DNA reads as TGTGCCAGCAGCCAAGGGGGGGGGACAAGCTCACCCCTCCACTTT. Protein product: CASSQGGGTSSPLHF.